Given below is one TCR beta chain in context. This clonotype has ten or more counts. This receptor's antigen is unknown. Qualities for individual bases were not recorded, and no much larger clone is one base off. The sequencer was an Illumina NovaSeq 6000. Using 5'RACE with constant-segment primers, TCRalpha and TCRbeta cDNA libraries were constructed, with sample barcodes and unique molecular identifiers added in the process. RNA was extracted from every sample with Trizol reagent. Library amplification was performed in two PCR steps, and a second sample barcode and Illumina TruSeq adapters were introduced in the second step. The libraries were sequenced on an Illumina NovaSeq using 2 x 150 bp paired-end reads. Per the original workflow: Reads were demultiplexed and collapsed into UMI-guided consensus sequences with migec v1.2.7. With mixcr v2.1.11, UMI consensuses were aligned to TRA and TRB V and J templates and assembled into clonotypes. Expanded or contracted clonotypes were those called significant by both edgeR and NoisET, with noise models trained on biological replicates. For edgeR calls, the cutoffs were a false discovery rate-adjusted p below 0.01 and a log2 fold-change threshold of 1. As an exploratory analysis of dynamics, PCA with hierarchical clustering was applied to max-normalized trajectories of the 1000 most abundant clonotypes. Each responding clone was given a CD4 or CD8 phenotype based on the CD4+ and CD8+ repertoires, which had been sequenced separately. TCRdb reran the public reads through fastp at Q25 and MiXCR, keeping productive beta chains. Rows with one shared CDR3 protein collapse into an entry with the most common genes and DNA. For this entry, the V and J calls and clone size follow TCRdb and not the study's own pipeline. Present in this sample are a few hundred thousand distinct CDR3 sequences, roughly an eighth of which were seen just once. Under 25% of the sample goes to the ten largest clones.

In the germline V gene, CDR1 corresponds to SGHRS and CDR2 to YFSETQ. The CDR3 numbers 15 residues from cysteine through phenylalanine. Of all the DNA, just the CDR3 is kept, 45 bases in frame from base 1. From V the trimming removes 0 bases and from J it removes 6 bases, while the gene matches leave 2 bases of the junction unaccounted for. Ficoll-Paque density gradient centrifugation was the method used to isolate PBMCs. This specimen comes from a study of T-cell memory formation after mild COVID-19 (dated by TCRdb to about 2021). Turning to the overall study: TCR sequence clusters from the two donors were largely donor specific. Two young, previously healthy adult volunteers, one female and one male, were included in the cohort. In two donors, T-cell clones that expanded and contracted after mild COVID-19 were tracked by sequencing TCRalpha and TCRbeta repertoires over time.

The study at large found these results: Some responding clones were found in pre-infection memory, which suggests that pre-existing cross-reactive memory T cells took part in the SARS-CoV-2 response. From day 15 to 85, contracting clones showed balanced CD4/CD8 phenotypes, whereas a second wave of clones that expanded from day 15 to 37 leaned towards CD4+. SARS-CoV-2 specificity was not confirmed for the second-wave clones peaking on day 37. Only a couple of mild cases were covered by the study, and larger cohorts that include severe cases with pre-infection samples were considered necessary. Contracting CD4+ clones appeared mostly in the CM and EM memory subsets, whereas CD8+ clones were enriched in EMRA.

Rearrangement joined TRBV5-1 to TRBJ2-1; a stretch of 11 junction bases matches TRBD2. Sequences were obtained from PBMCs or a T cell subset sorted from them (not recorded which). The receptor was derived from a man aged 18 to 35 who had mild COVID-19 (a few samples of this study predate the infection). The sample titles of this study are shuffled in the database, so cell type and time point are left out; the donor was told from shared clones. The bases are TGCGCCAGCAGCTTGGGGACTAGCGGGCGCAATGAGCAGTTCTTC. Translated, it reads CASSLGTSGRNEQFF.